This T cell receptor beta chain was captured in a study of Ad26.COV2.S vaccination and SARS-CoV-2 variants. Study-wide points: Vaccinated and placebo-treated recipients had similar non-spike TCR breadth. Substantial breadth in spike-specific CD8+ and CD4+ T cell responses was reportedly seen after vaccination. Quantification of TCR breadth and depth may have yielded underestimates of total T cell responses.

The treatment: about 20 received Ad26.COV2.S at low or high dose, single or two shots; a few received placebo; per-sample allocation not given. On day 63 after the first injection, vaccine and placebo recipients gave samples. The CDR3 has 13 amino acids. Germline values: CDR1 SGHRS, CDR2 YFSETQ. V was clipped by 4 bases and J by 8 bases, with 12 bases between them. Method: immunoSEQ multiplex PCR; TCRdb's copy keeps in-frame clones and lacks some. The sample lists about 350,000 clones, about 88% occurring once. Worth noting for this clone: Its antigen is undetermined.

The sequencing used peripheral blood, collected in a trial of Ad26.COV2.S vaccine versus placebo. The chain carries TRBV5-1 and TRBJ1-4; D unclear. The TCR sequence derives from a person aged 18-65 years who received the Ad26.COV2.S COVID-19 vaccine or a placebo. CDR3 nucleotide sequence: TGCGCCAGCAGCCCCGGACCGGGGGAAAAACTGTTTTTT. Protein product: CASSPGPGEKLFF.